This TCR beta chain was observed in a study of cytomegalovirus exposure and HLA in healthy donors. General study points: The authors assumed roughly uniform sequencing depth across donors for presence/absence analyses.

Details on this clone: What it binds is not known.

Primers: 60 Vbeta forward and 13 Jbeta reverse. Using immunoSEQ multiplex PCR, the repertoire was profiled, and TCRdb retains in-frame clones only, with some absent. The data hold 150,000 to 180,000 clones, with about 74% observed a single time. The TCR originated in a woman between 35 and 50 years old in good health and CMV-seronegative. The sequencing input was PBMCs.

CDR3 residues: CASSIAAGRDEQFF. For the CDR3, the DNA is TGTGCCAGTAGTATAGCGGCCGGGAGAGATGAGCAGTTCTTC. The chain links TRBV19 to TRBJ2-1; a possible D gene is TRBD2 (6 bases). CDR1 is LNHDA and CDR2 is SQIVND in the germline V gene (reference sequence). The V gene lost 1 base and the J gene lost 8 bases, with 12 bases spanning the gap. This CDR3 is 14 amino acids long.